The present entry profiles one T cell receptor beta chain with its context. Its antigen is unidentified. The data derive from a study of human T cells and chemical hapten exposure. Study information: For sensitization, 2% DPC was applied to a roughly 2 cm by roughly 2 cm patch of upper inner arm skin. Mainly, slight library volume differences in the pool made TCR yields vary. Study-level points and caveats: DPC sensitization left the count of TCRs above 1 in 1000 unchanged.

Individual cDNA molecules (in the library) carried attached unique molecular identifiers. TCRdb redid the calling of the RACE reads with MiXCR, one entry per CDR3 protein. Altogether roughly 180,000 distinct CDR3 sequences are present, 20% to 25% being singletons, with the ten largest covering 6% to 8%. Germline V gives CDR1 KGHSH, CDR2 LQKENI. This CDR3 comprises 13 residues. V was cut by 1 base and J by 7 bases, with 8 bases left in between. Time point of the sample: patch test 1, 2 weeks after DPC sensitization. The treatment is: therapeutic diphenylcyclopropenone sensitization with weekly scalp DPC.

This TCR was recovered from a woman aged 50 to 65 with alopecia areata. Some clones in this sample may be carry-over from other donors' samples. The chain combines TRBV18 with TRBJ2-1; no clear D. The sample consisted of whole blood, taken in connection with sensitization to the hapten diphenylcyclopropenone (DPC). CDR3 sequence: CASSPQARNEQFF. CDR3 coding DNA: TGTGCCAGCTCACCACAAGCCCGAAATGAGCAGTTCTTC.